Listed here are 20 T cell receptor beta chains from one sample, sequenced in a study of CD8 T cells in Susac syndrome. cDNA came from around 0.5 to 1 ug RNA primed by random hexamers. TCRdb called the immunoSEQ multiplex PCR reads again in MiXCR, with one record for every CDR3 protein. The sample contains about 200,000 distinct CDR3 sequences, 90% to 95% of which appear only once. The sequenced material came from CD4+ T cells from PBMCs. Every receptor here comes from a human donor with multiple sclerosis.

This rearrangement joins TRBV27 to TRBJ2-6; D remains ambiguous. Germline CDR1 is MNHEY and CDR2 is SMNVEV (reference sequence). The germline V and J ends were trimmed by 6 bases and 2 bases, with 8 bases remaining between them. The CDR3 runs 14 residues. The CDR3 sequence is CASRWTTGANVLTF. The CDR3, as DNA: TGTGCCAGCAGGTGGACCACTGGGGCCAACGTCCTGACTTTC.

V is TRBV6-5 and J is TRBJ1-2, with 10 bases fitting TRBD1. The CDR3 is made up of 15 amino acids. Losses at the gene ends were 5 bases for V and 2 bases for J; bases not matched to a gene: 5. Germline V gene sequence: CDR1 MNHEY, CDR2 SVGAGI. CDR3 residues: CASSTRTGGNYGYTF. CDR3 nucleotides: TGTGCCAGCAGTACACGGACAGGGGGGAACTATGGCTACACCTTC.

The rearrangement links TRBV29-1 to TRBJ1-2; perhaps TRBD1 as D (5 bases). Germline V gives CDR1 SQVTM, CDR2 ANQGSEA. The CDR3 spans 12 residues. V was pared by 4 bases and J by 4 bases, with 10 bases between. The CDR3 DNA reads as TGCAGCGTTGGATTTGGGGCCTATGGCTACACCTTC. Residues: CSVGFGAYGYTF.

V and J are TRBV19 and TRBJ2-2; weak D call: TRBD1 (6 bases). V was clipped by 4 bases and J by 4 bases, with 13 bases between them. Germline V lookup: CDR1 LNHDA, CDR2 SQIVND (reference sequence). The CDR3 is made up of 15 amino acids. The CDR3 nucleotides are TGTGCCAGTAGTAGTTCAGGGGTTGTCACCGGGGAGCTGTTTTTT. Translating gives CASSSSGVVTGELFF. The variable domain in full, with the rest retrieved from reference TRBV19 and TRBJ2-2, is DGGITQSPKYLFRKEGQNVTLSCEQNLNHDAMYWYRQDPGQGLRLIYYSQIVNDFQKGDIAEGYSVSREKKESFPLTVTSAQKNPTAFYLCASSSSGVVTGELFFGEGSRLTVL.

The V and J genes are TRBV24-1 and TRBJ1-5; tentative D call: TRBD1 (5 bases). Germline CDR1 KGHDR, CDR2 SFDVKD. V dropped 5 bases and J dropped 3 bases, with 10 bases sitting between them. This CDR3 comprises 14 residues. CDR3: CATSGGRLNQPQHF. CDR3 nucleotide sequence: TGTGCCACCAGTGGGGGCAGGCTCAATCAGCCCCAGCATTTT.

CDR3 amino acids: CATSAGAFTETQYF. The CDR3 bases are TGTGCCACCAGTGCTGGGGCGTTTACAGAGACCCAGTACTTC. The chain recombines TRBV24-1 with TRBJ2-5, with D tentatively TRBD1 (5 bases). CDR1 is KGHDR and CDR2 is SFDVKD in the germline V gene. V lost 5 bases and J lost 4, with 13 bases in between. The CDR3 consists of 14 residues.

This rearrangement joins TRBV7-6 to TRBJ1-1, with TRBD1 matching 9 bases. Germline V gene data show CDR1 as SGHVS and CDR2 as FNYEAQ. CDR3 size: 13 residues. Trimming cost V 6 bases and J 6 bases; bases outside gene matches: 5. CDR3 bases: TGTGCCAGCAGGATTACAGGGGGCTCTGAAGCTTTCTTT. Translating it yields CASRITGGSEAFF.

The chain is built from TRBV7-2 and TRBJ2-5, with TRBD2 matching 15 bases. J was trimmed by 5 bases and V by 1 base; bases with no gene match: 8. Germline V gene sequence: CDR1 SGHTA, CDR2 FQGNSA. The CDR3 is 18 amino acids. The CDR3 nucleotides read TGTGCCAGCAGCTTAGGGACTAGCGGGAGGGGGATTGAGGAGACCCAGTACTTC. It specifies CASSLGTSGRGIEETQYF.

The V call is TRBV15, the J call TRBJ2-1; D perhaps matches TRBD1 (5 bases). The CDR3 loop spans 16 amino acids. Germline V lookup: CDR1 LNHNV, CDR2 YYDKDF (reference sequence). The V end lost 1 base, the J end lost 4 bases, and 14 bases lay between the germline ends. DNA of the CDR3: TGTGCCACCAGCAGAGGGGGCGCGGCCGTATACAATGAGCAGTTCTTC. As protein: CATSRGGAAVYNEQFF.

The chain carries TRBV12-3 or TRBV12-4 and TRBJ2-5, with 9 bases aligning to TRBD2. This CDR3 comprises 16 residues. Germline trimming cut 1 base from V and 4 bases from J; bases unmatched to any gene: 7. The CDR3, as DNA: TGTGCCAGCAGTTTAGGTCCAGCGGGGGGACTAGAGACCCAGTACTTC. As protein: CASSLGPAGGLETQYF.

The rearrangement uses TRBV5-6 and TRBJ2-5; D gene ambiguous. Germline V gene lookup returns CDR1 SGHDT and CDR2 YYEEEE. V shed 4 bases and J shed 7 bases, with 8 bases lying between them. CDR3 length: 11 residues. CDR3 in amino acids: CASSVGPTQYF. CDR3 bases: TGTGCCAGCAGCGTTGGGCCGACCCAGTACTTC.

V and J are TRBV24-1 and TRBJ2-2; possibly TRBD1 for D (5 bases). The CDR3 covers 16 residues. Looked up from germline, CDR1 is KGHDR and CDR2 is SFDVKD. Trimming left V 3 bases short and J 6 bases short, with 16 bases between. The CDR3 bases are TGTGCCACCAGTGATCCCAGGGTACGCAACGCCGGGGAGCTGTTTTTT. Amino acids: CATSDPRVRNAGELFF.

J is TRBJ2-5 and V is TRBV3-1, with TRBD1 as a possible D gene (5 bases). V was clipped by 3 bases and J by 4 bases, with 9 bases between them. The CDR3 length is 13 residues. Looked up from germline, CDR1 is LGHDT and CDR2 is YNNKEL (reference sequence). The CDR3 is CASSHRDAETQYF. DNA for the CDR3: TGTGCCAGCAGCCACAGGGATGCAGAGACCCAGTACTTC.

Of note for this clonotype: One junction end disagrees with the germline gene, perhaps due to a read error. The gene calls are TRBV10-3 and TRBJ1-6; the D is unclear. The CDR3 totals 14 residues. CDR1 and CDR2 (germline): ENHRY, SYGVKD. CDR3 sequence (DNA): TGTGCCAGCAGTGAATTTTGGGCGGGTTCACCCCTCCACTTT. Translation gives CASSEFWAGSPLHF.

The rearrangement links TRBV5-8 to TRBJ2-7; TRBD1 aligns across 10 bases. This CDR3 region has 17 residues. Germline CDR1 reads SGHTS; CDR2 reads YDEGEE. The V segment lost 0 bases and the J segment 4 bases; nucleotides outside the gene matches: 10. The CDR3: CASSLGHTWTGGYEQYF. Here the CDR3 DNA reads TGTGCCAGCAGCTTGGGGCACACCTGGACAGGGGGTTACGAGCAGTACTTC.

J is TRBJ1-2 and V is TRBV9, with D uncertain. The V end was cut by 4 bases, the J end by 4 bases, with 8 bases between. The CDR3 length is 12 residues. Germline V gene sequence: CDR1 SGDLS, CDR2 YYNGEE. CDR3 sequence: CASSYYTYGYTF. The CDR3, as DNA: TGTGCCAGCAGCTATTACACCTATGGCTACACCTTC.

The chain uses TRBV3-1 and TRBJ2-1; D not certain. Germline V gene lookup returns CDR1 LGHDT and CDR2 YNNKEL (reference sequence). V shed 0 bases and J shed 1 base, with 7 bases lying between them. This CDR3 is built from 15 residues. As DNA, the CDR3 is TGTGCCAGCAGCCAAGATTACGGATCCTACAATGAGCAGTTCTTC. This sequence encodes CASSQDYGSYNEQFF.

V usage is TRBV9 and J usage is TRBJ2-6, with TRBD1 matching over 11 bases. The CDR3 extends over 17 amino acids. Germline CDR1 and CDR2: SGDLS and YYNGEE. Trimming cost V 2 bases and J 2 bases; bases outside gene matches: 3. CDR3 loop: CASSVGQGAAGANVLTF. CDR3 in DNA: TGTGCCAGCAGCGTTGGACAGGGGGCGGCTGGGGCCAACGTCCTGACTTTC.

This clonotype was observed a single time. The chain has TRBV3-1 and TRBJ2-7; 7 nucleotides agree with TRBD2. The CDR3 extends over 14 amino acids. V dropped 2 bases and J dropped 6; count of bases not matched to a gene: 7. The germline gives CDR1 LGHDT, CDR2 YNNKEL (reference sequence). CDR3 nucleotides: TGTGCCAGCAGCCAACAATCTAGCGGCGGCGAGCAGTACTTC. It encodes CASSQQSSGGEQYF.

The V call is TRBV14, the J call TRBJ1-2; D unclear. Trimming removed 4 bases at V and 8 bases at J, with 17 bases between. CDR3 size: 14 residues. In germline, CDR1 is SGHDN, CDR2 FVKESK. CDR3 sequence (DNA): TGTGCCAGCAGCCTGGGCGTTGGTCGACGAGGCTACACCTTC. Its protein product is CASSLGVGRRGYTF.